The 15 T cell receptor beta chains given below trace back to one sample, sequenced in a study of blood T cell repertoires in COVID-19. Libraries were prepared by immunoSEQ multiplex PCR; TCRdb keeps only in-frame clonotypes and omits some of them. The sample has 70,000 to 100,000 clones, approximately 86% seen once; the top ten hold 7.5% to 10%. Sequenced sample: peripheral blood. All receptors derive from a woman in her 70s with acute or convalescent COVID-19.

The chain has TRBV18 and TRBJ2-5; D may be TRBD1 (6 bases). Between the trimmed V and J ends, which lost 4 bases and 3 bases, there was a span of 12 bases. The CDR3 spans 14 residues. Germline CDR1 and CDR2: KGHSH and LQKENI. Here the CDR3 DNA reads TGTGCCAGCTCACAAGGACAGCCCGAAGAGACCCAGTACTTC. Its translation: CASSQGQPEETQYF.

V and J are TRBV28 and TRBJ1-2; D not certain. Germline assignment: CDR1 MDHEN and CDR2 SYDVKM. The germline V and J ends were trimmed by 5 bases and 9 bases, with 10 bases remaining between them. This CDR3 has 11 residues. The CDR3 DNA reads as TGTGCCAGCAGTCGAACAGAGAGCTACACCTTC. Translated, it gives CASSRTESYTF.

The chain uses TRBV5-8 and TRBJ1-2; 7 nucleotides line up with TRBD1. The length of the CDR3 is 16 residues. Germline lookup yields CDR1 SGHTS and CDR2 YDEGEE. The V segment lost 1 base and the J segment 3 bases; nucleotides outside the gene matches: 9. The CDR3 region has the DNA TGTGCCAGCAGCTTGTATCTGCGGGACAGCCACTATGGCTACACCTTC. It encodes CASSLYLRDSHYGYTF.

The chain is built from TRBV9 and TRBJ2-4; the D gene is possibly TRBD2 (7 bases). The germline V and J ends were trimmed by 3 bases and 0 bases, with 10 bases remaining between them. The CDR3 totals 15 residues. Looked up from germline, CDR1 is SGDLS and CDR2 is YYNGEE. The CDR3 DNA reads TGTGCCAGCAGCGAAGGGGGGGTAGCCAAAAACATTCAGTACTTC. Residues: CASSEGGVAKNIQYF.

The chain carries TRBV6-2 or TRBV6-3 and TRBJ1-1; D gene ambiguous. The V gene's germline CDR1 is MNHEY and CDR2 SVGEGT. The CDR3 loop spans 16 amino acids. Between the trimmed V and J ends, which lost 0 bases and 0 bases, there was a span of 11 bases. CDR3 protein: CASSYSSGEMNTEAFF. As DNA, the CDR3 is TGTGCCAGCAGTTACTCGTCCGGGGAGATGAACACTGAAGCTTTCTTT.

This clone showed up just once. In DNA form, the CDR3 reads TGTGCCAGTACGGGGGGTCGGGGCTCCTACAATGAGCAGTTCTTC. Its protein is CASTGGRGSYNEQFF. V usage is TRBV19 and J usage is TRBJ2-1, with 7 bases aligning to TRBD2. The CDR3 spans 15 residues. Per the germline V gene, CDR1 is LNHDA and CDR2 is SQIVND (reference sequence). The V segment lost 7 bases and the J segment 0 bases; nucleotides outside the gene matches: 6.

The chain recombines TRBV5-1 with TRBJ2-3; D is ambiguous. The CDR3 contains 13 residues. Trimming removed 3 bases at V and 2 bases at J, with 7 bases between. Germline V gives CDR1 SGHRS, CDR2 YFSETQ. The CDR3 DNA reads TGCGCCAGCAGCTCCCTAAACACAGATACGCAGTATTTT. Protein sequence: CASSSLNTDTQYF.

The chain joins TRBV28 to TRBJ1-2, with no clear D. Germline CDR1 MDHEN, CDR2 SYDVKM. Trimming removed 1 base at V and 4 bases at J, with 10 bases between. The CDR3 has 14 amino acids. The CDR3 region has the DNA TGTGCCAGCAGTTTATCAGATACCTTCTATGGCTACACCTTC. Protein sequence: CASSLSDTFYGYTF.

The genes are TRBV6-5 and TRBJ1-2, with D possibly being TRBD1 (5 bases). Trimming removed 10 bases from V and 5 bases from J, with 14 bases in between. Germline V gene lookup returns CDR1 MNHEY and CDR2 SVGAGI. This CDR3 spans 12 amino acids. Here the CDR3 DNA reads TGTGCCACCCCCCGAGACAGATATGGCTACACCTTC. Protein product: CATPRDRYGYTF.

This sequence joins TRBV28 and TRBJ2-5, with TRBD1 as a possible D gene (6 bases). Germline V gene data show CDR1 as MDHEN and CDR2 as SYDVKM. The germline V and J ends were trimmed by 2 bases and 5 bases, with 15 bases remaining between them. The CDR3 contains 15 residues. The CDR3 nucleotides read TGTGCCAGCAGTTTAGATATCAGGGGTGGCGAGACCCAGTACTTC. Translated: CASSLDIRGGETQYF.

The chain combines TRBV13 with TRBJ2-1, with a possible D match to TRBD1 (6 bases). Trimming cost V 5 bases and J 1 base, with 18 bases left between them. The germline gives CDR1 PRHDT, CDR2 FYEKMQ (reference sequence). This CDR3 spans 17 amino acids. The chain's CDR3 is CASSSTRQVSSYNEQFF. As DNA, the CDR3 is TGTGCCAGCAGCAGTACGAGACAGGTCTCGTCCTACAATGAGCAGTTCTTC.

This chain joins TRBV15 and TRBJ2-5, with 12 bases fitting TRBD2. This CDR3 is 16 amino acids long. Per germline, CDR1 LNHNV and CDR2 YYDKDF (reference sequence). Trimming removed 0 bases from V and 7 bases from J; junction bases left unmatched: 6. The CDR3 nucleotides are TGTGCCACCAGCAGAGATTTTGCGGGACTAGCGGGGACCCAGTACTTC. Translated, it gives CATSRDFAGLAGTQYF.

The chain employs TRBV2 and TRBJ1-2; 9 positions agree with TRBD1. The CDR3 is made up of 13 amino acids. With 7 bases clipped from V and 5 bases from J, the junction kept 5 bases outside the gene matches. Germline V gene data show CDR1 as SNHLY and CDR2 as FYNNEI. This CDR3 reads CASNRDREYGYTF. CDR3 bases: TGTGCCAGCAATCGGGACAGGGAGTATGGCTACACCTTC.

The chain combines TRBV7-2 with TRBJ2-6, with D perhaps TRBD2 (5 bases). From germline, CDR1 is SGHTA and CDR2 FQGNSA. CDR3 length equals 16 residues. Between the trimmed V and J ends, which lost 5 bases and 5 bases, there was a span of 16 bases. In DNA form, the CDR3 reads TGTGCCAGCAGCCCTTTCTGGACTCTTCGGGCCAACGTCCTGACTTTC. Translation gives CASSPFWTLRANVLTF. Complete variable domain (other parts from reference TRBV7-2 and TRBJ2-6): GAGVSQSPSNKVTEKGKDVELRCDPISGHTALYWYRQSLGQGLEFLIYFQGNSAPDKSGLPSDRFSAERTGGSVSTLTIQRTQQEDSAVYLCASSPFWTLRANVLTFGAGSRLTVL.

The V and J genes are TRBV5-1 and TRBJ2-1, with a weak D call TRBD1 (6 bases). This CDR3 has 17 residues. The V end lost 5 bases, the J end lost 0 bases, and 18 bases lay between the germline ends. In germline, CDR1 is SGHRS, CDR2 YFSETQ. This CDR3 is CASSGGQPGSSYNEQFF. CDR3 DNA: TGCGCCAGCAGTGGGGGCCAACCTGGAAGCTCCTACAATGAGCAGTTCTTC. Looking up the rest from reference TRBV5-1 and TRBJ2-1 gives the full variable domain: KAGVTQTPRYLIKTRGQQVTLSCSPISGHRSVSWYQQTPGQGLQFLFEYFSETQRNKGNFPGRFSGRQFSNSRSEMNVSTLELGDSALYLCASSGGQPGSSYNEQFFGPGTRLTVL.